Below, 10 T cell receptor beta chains from the same sample are listed, as sequenced in a study of blood T cell repertoires in COVID-19. Assay used: immunoSEQ multiplex PCR; TCRdb lists only in-frame clones, some missing. The sample has approximately 150,000 clones, around four fifths seen once; the top ten hold over 2%. The specimen was peripheral blood. The receptors derive from a man between 65 and 85 years old with acute or convalescent COVID-19.

This clone occurred a few times. This chain connects TRBV6-5 to TRBJ2-1, with no clear D. The CDR3 is made up of 11 amino acids. Germline V lookup: CDR1 MNHEY, CDR2 SVGAGI. Deletions cut 7 bases from V and 8 bases from J, with 9 bases between. Written as DNA, the CDR3 is TGTGCCAGCACCTTCTTCGATGAGCAGTTCTTC. It specifies CASTFFDEQFF.

The table lists this clone with a count of one. V gene TRBV5-1 combines with J gene TRBJ1-2; 8 nucleotides align to TRBD1. This CDR3 has 13 residues. The V and J ends lost 4 bases and 7 bases, in that order; junction bases with no gene match: 6. Germline CDR1 and CDR2: SGHRS and YFSETQ. The CDR3 DNA follows: TGCGCCAGCAGCAACGGACAGGGAGGTGGCTACACCTTC. Protein product: CASSNGQGGGYTF.

This clone is categorized as medium-sized. V gene TRBV7-9 combines with J gene TRBJ2-3; TRBD2 might be the D (5 bases). The V gene's germline CDR1 is SEHNR and CDR2 FQNEAQ (reference sequence). The CDR3 is 15 amino acids. Trimming left V 6 bases short and J 6 bases short, with 19 bases between. The CDR3 DNA reads TGTGCCAGCAGTTCCTGGACTTATAGCCCGGATACGCAGTATTTT. This gives the protein CASSSWTYSPDTQYF.

The V and J genes are TRBV19 and TRBJ2-5; D is possibly TRBD1 (5 bases). Trimming stripped 0 bases from V and 1 base from J, with 18 bases between. CDR1 and CDR2 from the germline V gene are LNHDA and SQIVND (reference sequence). There are 18 residues in the CDR3. Written as DNA, the CDR3 is TGTGCCAGTAGTATAGATCTATCCCAGGGTGATCCCCAAGAGACCCAGTACTTC. Protein: CASSIDLSQGDPQETQYF.

The chain uses TRBV28 and TRBJ1-2; D is possibly TRBD1 (5 bases). V gave up 1 base and J gave up 3 bases, with 15 bases separating them. The length of the CDR3 is 16 residues. Germline V gives CDR1 MDHEN, CDR2 SYDVKM. The CDR3 region is CASSLSSRGDYYGYTF. CDR3 sequence (DNA): TGTGCCAGCAGTTTATCCAGCCGGGGGGACTACTATGGCTACACCTTC.

CDR3 protein: CASSMTSDRSETQYF. CDR3 nucleotide sequence: TGTGCCAGCAGTATGACTAGCGACCGTTCGGAGACCCAGTACTTC. This chain connects TRBV2 to TRBJ2-5; TRBD2 matches at 8 bases. This CDR3 has 15 amino acids. The junction had 10 bases not matched to a gene; V was cut back by 5 bases and J by 5 bases. Germline CDR1 is SNHLY and CDR2 is FYNNEI.

The genes are TRBV5-5 and TRBJ1-4, with D unclear. In germline, CDR1 is SGHKS, CDR2 YYEKEE (reference sequence). Deletions cut 5 bases from V and 7 bases from J, with 18 bases between. The CDR3 runs 15 residues. CDR3 residues: CASSLIGETLEKLFF. The CDR3 nucleotides are TGTGCCAGCAGTCTTATCGGGGAAACCCTTGAAAAACTGTTTTTT.

V and J are TRBV12-3 or TRBV12-4 and TRBJ2-3, with D perhaps TRBD2 (5 bases). Trimming removed 6 bases from V and 0 bases from J, with 7 bases in between. There are 13 residues in the CDR3. The chain's CDR3 is CASRRVSTDTQYF. The CDR3 DNA follows: TGTGCCAGCAGGCGGGTGAGCACAGATACGCAGTATTTT.

The chain employs TRBV28 and TRBJ1-6; TRBD1 matches 8 bases. This CDR3 has 14 amino acids. The ends lost 10 bases at V and 7 bases at J; junction bases unmatched: 9. CDR1 is MDHEN, CDR2 SYDVKM, per germline. The CDR3 nucleotides are TGTGCCACCAGACAGGGGCTGGGGAATTCACCCCTCCACTTT. Its protein product is CATRQGLGNSPLHF.

The J gene is TRBJ1-5, the V gene TRBV7-3; 9 bases line up with TRBD1. The CDR3 runs to 16 residues. The V gene's germline CDR1 is SGHTA and CDR2 FQGTGA. The V segment lost 3 bases and the J segment 3 bases; nucleotides outside the gene matches: 6. CDR3 DNA sequence: TGTGCCAGCAGCTTCCCCCGGACAGGGGACAATCAGCCCCAGCATTTT. It yields the protein CASSFPRTGDNQPQHF.